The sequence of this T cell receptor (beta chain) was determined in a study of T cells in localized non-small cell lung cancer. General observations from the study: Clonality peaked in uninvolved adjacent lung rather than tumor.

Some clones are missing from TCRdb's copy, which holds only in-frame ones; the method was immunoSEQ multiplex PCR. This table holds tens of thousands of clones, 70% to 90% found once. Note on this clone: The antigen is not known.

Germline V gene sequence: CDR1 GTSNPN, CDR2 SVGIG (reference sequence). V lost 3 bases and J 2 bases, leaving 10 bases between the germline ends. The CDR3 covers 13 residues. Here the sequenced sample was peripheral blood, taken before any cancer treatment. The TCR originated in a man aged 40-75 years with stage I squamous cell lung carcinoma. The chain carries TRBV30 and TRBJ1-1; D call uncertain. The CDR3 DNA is TGTGCCTGGAGCCCACTATTAAACACTGAAGCTTTCTTT. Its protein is CAWSPLLNTEAFF.